This TCR beta chain was retrieved from a study of CD8 T cells in Susac syndrome. Sequencing of TCR beta covered CD8+ and CD4+ T cells obtained from blood. The multiple sclerosis control cohort comprised treatment-naive individuals presenting with stable or active relapsing-remitting disease. TEMRA cells were enriched by FACS, while CD8+ and CD4+ T cells were obtained through a negative isolation that was performed magnetically. Germline CDR1 SGHTA, CDR2 FQGNSA. The CDR3 has 15 residues. Trimming took off 3 bases at V and 3 bases at J, with 12 bases between the two ends. An input of about 0.5 to 1 ug of RNA was subjected to reverse transcription using random hexamers. immunoSEQ multiplex PCR amplified TCR beta CDR3 across 54 Vbeta, 13 Jbeta. From the immunoSEQ multiplex PCR reads, TCRdb called clonotypes with MiXCR, one entry per CDR3 protein. Altogether some 110,000 distinct CDR3 sequences are present, more than 85% being singletons, with the ten largest covering roughly 0.33%.

This chain connects TRBV7-2 to TRBJ2-4; D remains unclear. Sequences were obtained from CD8+ T cells from PBMCs. The sequence was obtained from a human donor with multiple sclerosis. This chain's CDR3 is CASSFPRLGKNIQYF. Written as DNA, the CDR3 is TGTGCCAGCAGCTTCCCCAGACTGGGCAAAAACATTCAGTACTTC.